Detailed here is one T cell receptor (beta chain). Between the trimmed V and J ends, which lost 5 bases and 11 bases, there was a span of 16 bases. CDR1 and CDR2 from the germline V gene are SGHTA and FQGNSA. The CDR3 runs to 13 residues. The data were obtained in a study of blood T cell repertoires in COVID-19. The table came from immunoSEQ multiplex PCR; TCRdb's copy has only in-frame clones and leaves some out. The sample holds about 300,000 clones, just under 90% seen once. Cohorts were based on clinical histories the participants reported. Exposed volunteers were people who met a COVID-19 case within 2 weeks before study entry.

This sequence joins TRBV7-2 and TRBJ1-3; D ambiguous. Sequencing was done on a sample of PBMCs or T cells enriched from blood (not recorded which). The TCR originated in a woman between 50 and 59 years old who had been exposed to COVID-19. CDR3 region: CASSTPGARPIYF. Written as DNA, the CDR3 is TGTGCCAGCAGCACCCCGGGAGCGCGGCCCATATATTTT.